This T cell receptor (beta chain) stems from a study of blood T cell repertoires in COVID-19. The wider study: Acute and convalescent COVID-19 specimens originated in the United States, Italy and Spain.

The CDR3 covers 16 residues. CDR1 and CDR2 from the germline V gene are MNHEY and SVGAGI. Trimming at V came to 4 bases and at J to 4 bases, leaving 11 bases not matched to a gene. Participant ages covered roughly 18 to 89 years across about 25 US areas. Per the authors' pipeline: Cell counts per sample came from amplifying reference gene primers. Sequencing was performed with immunoSEQ multiplex PCR; in TCRdb, only in-frame clones are kept and a portion is missing. V and J calls and clone size follow that table, whereas D and trimming were derived from the DNA. This sample carries a few hundred thousand clones, approximately 86% of them seen once, and the ten largest clones take roughly 15%.

This sequence originates from a woman between 45 and 65 years old with acute COVID-19. Sequences were obtained from PBMCs or T cells enriched from blood (not recorded which). The rearrangement links TRBV6-5 to TRBJ2-7, with TRBD1 matching over 9 bases. The CDR3 spells CASSSLGTGMPYEQYF. The CDR3 bases are TGTGCCAGCAGTTCTTTAGGGACAGGGATGCCATACGAGCAGTACTTC.